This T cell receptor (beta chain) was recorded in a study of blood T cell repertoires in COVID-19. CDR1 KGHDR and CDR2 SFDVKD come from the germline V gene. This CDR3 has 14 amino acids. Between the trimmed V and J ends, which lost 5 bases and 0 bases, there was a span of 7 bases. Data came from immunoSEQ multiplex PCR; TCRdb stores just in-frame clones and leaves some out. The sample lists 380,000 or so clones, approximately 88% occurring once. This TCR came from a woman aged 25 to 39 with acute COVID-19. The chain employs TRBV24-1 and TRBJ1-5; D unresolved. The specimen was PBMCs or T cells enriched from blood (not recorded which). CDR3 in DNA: TGTGCCACCAGTGGGCCGTATAGCAATCAGCCCCAGCATTTT. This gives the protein CATSGPYSNQPQHF.